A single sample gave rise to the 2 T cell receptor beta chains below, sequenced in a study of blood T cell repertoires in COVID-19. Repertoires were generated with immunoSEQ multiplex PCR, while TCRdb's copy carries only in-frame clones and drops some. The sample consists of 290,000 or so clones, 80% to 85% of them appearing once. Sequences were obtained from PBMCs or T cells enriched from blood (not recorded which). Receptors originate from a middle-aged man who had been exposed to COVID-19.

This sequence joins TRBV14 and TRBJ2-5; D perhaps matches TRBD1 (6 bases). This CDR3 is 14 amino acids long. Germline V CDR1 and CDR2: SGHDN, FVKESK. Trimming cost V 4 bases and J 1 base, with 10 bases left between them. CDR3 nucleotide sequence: TGTGCCAGCAGCCCCCTAGGGGGCCAAGAGACCCAGTACTTC. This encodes CASSPLGGQETQYF.

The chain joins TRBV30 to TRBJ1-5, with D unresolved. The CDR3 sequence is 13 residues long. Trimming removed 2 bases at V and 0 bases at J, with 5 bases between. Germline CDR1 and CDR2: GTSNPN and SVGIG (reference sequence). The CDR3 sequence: CAWSLYSNQPQHF. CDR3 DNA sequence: TGTGCCTGGAGTCTATATAGCAATCAGCCCCAGCATTTT.